The 15 T cell receptor beta chains below all came from one sample that was sequenced in a study of cytomegalovirus exposure and HLA in healthy donors. Using immunoSEQ multiplex PCR, the repertoire was profiled, and TCRdb retains in-frame clones only, with some absent. The sample yields some 250,000 clones, nearly 90% seen once. The sample consisted of PBMCs. The source is a woman aged 18-29 years in good health and CMV-seronegative.

The J gene is TRBJ1-5, the V gene TRBV27; no firm D call. In germline, CDR1 is MNHEY, CDR2 SMNVEV (reference sequence). This CDR3 is 15 amino acids long. V lost 5 bases, J lost 0 bases, and 11 bases lay in between. The CDR3: CASSPLVTSNQPQHF. CDR3 DNA: TGTGCCAGCAGTCCCCTAGTAACTAGCAATCAGCCCCAGCATTTT.

The chain couples TRBV4-3 to TRBJ2-1, with TRBD1 matching over 7 bases. Germline loops: CDR1 LGHNA, CDR2 YSLEER. The CDR3 has 13 amino acids. V dropped 1 base and J dropped 6; count of bases not matched to a gene: 0. The CDR3 nucleotides are TGCGCCAGCAGCCAAGCAGGGGGCAATGAGCAGTTCTTC. Protein: CASSQAGGNEQFF.

The chain links TRBV11-2 to TRBJ1-2; 11 positions agree with TRBD1. V shed 1 base and J 7 bases; nucleotides not matched to a gene: 5. Looked up from germline, CDR1 is SGHAT and CDR2 is FQNNGV. This CDR3 is 15 amino acids long. CDR3 sequence: CASSLGDRGYGGYTF. CDR3 in DNA: TGTGCCAGCAGCTTAGGGGACAGGGGGTACGGTGGCTACACCTTC.

The chain joins TRBV9 to TRBJ1-3; D is perhaps TRBD1 (5 bases). CDR3 length: 15 residues. CDR1 and CDR2 from the germline V gene are SGDLS and YYNGEE. The V and J ends lost 0 bases and 8 bases respectively, with 15 bases between them. The CDR3 loop is CASSVGDPGVDTIYF. CDR3 bases: TGTGCCAGCAGCGTAGGAGACCCGGGGGTAGACACCATATATTTT.

This clone was counted once. In DNA, the CDR3 is TGTGCCAGCTCACCACCCACAGCCCTGTACGAGCAGTACGTC. Translating it yields CASSPPTALYEQYV. The genes are TRBV18 and TRBJ2-7; no definite D call. Germline V gene sequence: CDR1 KGHSH, CDR2 LQKENI. The CDR3 totals 14 residues. The ends were cut back, 0 bases at V and 4 bases at J, with 10 bases in the middle.

V and J are TRBV9 and TRBJ2-1, with 7 bases matching TRBD1. J gave up 8 bases and V 0 bases, and 8 bases lay outside the gene matches. Per germline, CDR1 SGDLS and CDR2 YYNGEE. This CDR3 is 15 amino acids long. The CDR3 DNA reads as TGTGCCAGCAGCGTAGAGGCCAGGGGGATAGATGAGCAGTTCTTC. The encoded protein is CASSVEARGIDEQFF. Supplemented by reference TRBV9 and TRBJ2-1, the full variable domain reads DSGVTQTPKHLITATGQRVTLRCSPRSGDLSVYWYQQSLDQGLQFLIQYYNGEERAKGNILERFSAQQFPDLHSELNLSSLELGDSALYFCASSVEARGIDEQFFGPGTRLTVL.

This clone came up a few times. The chain recombines TRBV6-5 with TRBJ1-2, with a tentative D call TRBD1 (6 bases). Germline V CDR1 and CDR2: MNHEY, SVGAGI. The CDR3 is 11 residues long. With 2 bases removed from V and 14 bases from J, the gap between germline ends came to 12 bases. CDR3 DNA: TGTGCCAGCAGTTACCAGGGGCGTTTGACCTTC. Its translation: CASSYQGRLTF.

This chain joins TRBV18 and TRBJ1-5; TRBD1 is a possible D gene (5 bases). V dropped 3 bases and J dropped 0 bases, with 24 bases sitting between them. The CDR3 sequence is 20 residues long. Germline CDR1 reads KGHSH; CDR2 reads LQKENI. CDR3 nucleotides: TGTGCCAGCTCACCCCCCTTTGGGCAGGGAATCCCTTATAGCAATCAGCCCCAGCATTTT. The encoded protein is CASSPPFGQGIPYSNQPQHF.

This clone was seen a few times. The chain is built from TRBV7-9 and TRBJ2-7; 11 bases are a match to TRBD1. Germline CDR1 SEHNR, CDR2 FQNEAQ (reference sequence). With 4 bases clipped from V and 3 bases from J, the junction kept 5 bases outside the gene matches. This CDR3 comprises 15 residues. The CDR3 loop reads CASSSPGQGVYEQYV. The CDR3 DNA sequence: TGTGCCAGCAGCTCTCCGGGACAGGGGGTCTACGAGCAGTACGTC.

The chain uses TRBV15 and TRBJ1-5; TRBD1 matches at 9 bases. From germline, CDR1 is LNHNV and CDR2 YYDKDF (reference sequence). The CDR3 covers 16 residues. V was clipped by 5 bases and J by 6 bases; unmatched bases: 11. This CDR3 reads CATSQKYRGLGQPQHF. The CDR3 bases are TGTGCCACCAGCCAAAAATACAGGGGGCTCGGTCAGCCCCAGCATTTT.

The J gene is TRBJ2-1, the V gene TRBV27; 8 bases line up with TRBD1. The V gene's germline CDR1 is MNHEY and CDR2 SMNVEV (reference sequence). The CDR3 covers 21 residues. The V gene end was trimmed by 5 bases and the J gene end by 1 base; junction bases not matched to a gene: 22. The CDR3 nucleotides read TGTGCCAGCAGTCGACCACCGCCTACAGGGGGAAGAGTTAATTCCTACAATGAGCAGTTCTTC. The encoded protein is CASSRPPPTGGRVNSYNEQFF.

This sequence joins TRBV5-1 and TRBJ1-2, with D tentatively TRBD1 (6 bases). The CDR3 is 14 residues long. V dropped 1 base and J dropped 6 bases, with 13 bases sitting between them. The germline gives CDR1 SGHRS, CDR2 YFSETQ. CDR3 sequence: CASSLSGQVDGYTF. CDR3 nucleotides: TGCGCCAGCAGCTTGTCGGGACAAGTGGATGGCTACACCTTC.

The CDR3 is CASSVNQETQYF. The CDR3 coding sequence is TGTGCCAGCAGCGTAAACCAAGAGACCCAGTACTTC. The gene calls are TRBV7-2 and TRBJ2-5; no definite D call. This CDR3 is 12 amino acids long. V shed 5 bases and J shed 0 bases, with 4 bases lying between them. Germline loops: CDR1 SGHTA, CDR2 FQGNSA.

In DNA, the CDR3 is TGTGCCAGCAGTGATAGTCATAGCAATCAGCCCCAGCATTTT. This codes for CASSDSHSNQPQHF. This chain joins TRBV6-4 and TRBJ1-5; D call uncertain. The V gene lost 3 bases and the J gene lost 0 bases, with 6 bases spanning the gap. In germline, CDR1 is MRHNA, CDR2 SNTAGT. This CDR3 contains 14 residues.

This chain uses TRBV4-1 with TRBJ2-3; 15 bases agree with TRBD2. Looked up from germline, CDR1 is MGHRA and CDR2 is YSYEKL. The J segment lost 4 bases and the V segment lost 1 base, leaving 9 bases of the junction unmatched. This CDR3 contains 19 residues. The CDR3 loop is CASSQASRTSGGVADTQYF. The CDR3 nucleotides are TGCGCCAGCAGCCAAGCGTCCAGGACTAGCGGGGGGGTAGCAGATACGCAGTATTTT.